The 6 T cell receptor beta chains in this list originate from one sample, sequenced in a study of blood T cell repertoires in COVID-19. Using immunoSEQ multiplex PCR, the repertoire was profiled, and TCRdb retains in-frame clones only, with some absent. Here the sample spans roughly 70,000 clones, 80% to 90% being singletons. Sequenced sample: peripheral blood. The receptors here all came from a woman aged 80 or older with active COVID-19.

CDR3 nucleotide sequence: TGTGCCAGCAGCACGGAGGGGAGCTCCTACAATGAGCAGTTCTTC. Its protein product is CASSTEGSSYNEQFF. The chain links TRBV2 to TRBJ2-1, with a weak D call TRBD2 (6 bases). The CDR3 is made up of 15 amino acids. The germline gives CDR1 SNHLY, CDR2 FYNNEI. The V end lost 6 bases, the J end lost 0 bases, and 12 bases lay between the germline ends. Full variable domain (remainder filled in from reference TRBV2 and TRBJ2-1): EPEVTQTPSHQVTQMGQEVILRCVPISNHLYFYWYRQILGQKVEFLVSFYNNEISEKSEIFDDQFSVERPDGSNFTLKIRSTKLEDSAMYFCASSTEGSSYNEQFFGPGTRLTVL.

V is TRBV7-2 and J is TRBJ2-3; D not resolved. This CDR3 spans 14 amino acids. Germline loops: CDR1 SGHTA, CDR2 FQGNSA. V lost 2 bases, J lost 2 bases, and 8 bases lay in between. This chain's CDR3 is CASSLNGATDTQYF. CDR3 sequence (DNA): TGTGCCAGCAGCTTAAATGGAGCCACAGATACGCAGTATTTT.

The chain carries TRBV4-1 and TRBJ2-2; 11 nucleotides agree with TRBD2. V gave up 1 base and J gave up 3 bases; unmatched junction bases: 1. Looked up from germline, CDR1 is MGHRA and CDR2 is YSYEKL. This CDR3 spans 16 amino acids. The CDR3 nucleotides are TGCGCCAGCAGCCAAGTAGCGGGAGGGGACACCGGGGAGCTGTTTTTT. Translated, it gives CASSQVAGGDTGELFF.

The chain is built from TRBV6-5 and TRBJ1-5, with a weak D call TRBD1 (6 bases). Trimming shortened V by 8 bases and J by 13 bases, and 21 bases separated the two germline ends. The length of the CDR3 is 13 residues. Germline CDR1 and CDR2: MNHEY and SVGAGI. The CDR3, as DNA: TGTGCCAGCGCTCGGGAGGGGGGGAATCGGCAGCATTTT. This gives the protein CASAREGGNRQHF.

The rearrangement joins TRBV28 to TRBJ2-5; TRBD1 matches at 8 bases. Germline lookup yields CDR1 MDHEN and CDR2 SYDVKM. This CDR3 has 16 residues. The J segment lost 2 bases and the V segment lost 5 bases, leaving 10 bases of the junction unmatched. CDR3 DNA: TGTGCCAGCAGTCCCCAGGGGGCAGGGATACAAGAGACCCAGTACTTC. This gives the protein CASSPQGAGIQETQYF.

The J gene is TRBJ2-3, the V gene TRBV9, with D tentatively TRBD1 (5 bases). V gave up 6 bases and J gave up 0 bases, with 14 bases separating them. The V gene's germline CDR1 is SGDLS and CDR2 YYNGEE. The CDR3 totals 15 residues. The CDR3 nucleotides are TGTGCCAGCACCCAGCAGGGTTTTAGCACAGATACGCAGTATTTT. This sequence encodes CASTQQGFSTDTQYF.